The 32 T cell receptor beta chains listed next were all sequenced from one sample in a study of T-cell reconstitution after alpha-beta-depleted transplantation in children. TCRbeta library preparation incorporated unique molecular identifiers. MiXCR, applied by TCRdb to the PCR reads, yields one record per CDR3 protein. The sample contains about 100,000 distinct CDR3 sequences, 7% to 8% of which appear only once. The specimen comprised PBMCs, sampled before TCRalphabeta/CD19-depleted stem cell transplant. These receptors originate from a boy younger than 10 with acute lymphoblastic leukemia, due to receive a stem cell transplant.

The chain joins TRBV4-3 to TRBJ1-1; D is perhaps TRBD1 (5 bases). The CDR3 is 14 amino acids. From germline, CDR1 is LGHNA and CDR2 YSLEER. With 2 bases removed from V and 1 base from J, the gap between germline ends came to 8 bases. CDR3: CASSQSGQNTEAFF. CDR3 bases: TGCGCCAGCAGCCAATCAGGGCAGAACACTGAAGCTTTCTTT.

This chain uses TRBV20-1 with TRBJ1-1, with TRBD1 as a possible D gene (5 bases). Germline V CDR1 and CDR2: DFQATT, SNEGSKA (reference sequence). CDR3 length: 11 residues. The CDR3 nucleotides read TGCAGAGCCCGAGGGGCCGAAGAAGCTTTCTTT. Protein sequence: CRARGAEEAFF.

In its sample, this clonotype was seen many times. The rearrangement uses TRBV12-3 or TRBV12-4 and TRBJ1-2; 9 nucleotides line up with TRBD1. V was pared by 6 bases and J by 7 bases, with 9 bases of the junction left unmatched. This CDR3 spans 14 amino acids. The CDR3 loop reads CASRRPGQGSGYTF. The CDR3 DNA sequence: TGTGCCAGCAGACGACCGGGACAGGGTTCTGGCTACACCTTC.

The gene calls are TRBV7-9 and TRBJ1-4; D is uncertain. The CDR3 totals 14 residues. V lost 1 base to trimming and J lost 0 bases, with 3 bases between them. Germline V gene lookup returns CDR1 SEHNR and CDR2 FQNEAQ (reference sequence). The CDR3 bases are TGTGCCAGCAGCTTAGTTACAACTAATGAAAAACTGTTTTTT. Translating it yields CASSLVTTNEKLFF.

The chain uses TRBV2 and TRBJ1-1; TRBD1 agrees at 9 bases. The CDR3 contains 13 residues. CDR1 SNHLY and CDR2 FYNNEI come from the germline V gene. The V and J ends lost 7 bases and 5 bases, in that order; junction bases with no gene match: 5. DNA of the CDR3: TGTGCCAGCACCAAGGACAGGGGAACTGAAGCTTTCTTT. Translation gives CASTKDRGTEAFF.

The chain uses TRBV6-1 and TRBJ2-3, with 7 bases that match TRBD2. CDR3 length: 16 residues. The V and J ends lost 3 bases and 0 bases, in that order; junction bases with no gene match: 6. CDR1 MNHNS and CDR2 SASEGT come from the germline V gene. The chain's CDR3 is CASSERGRVSTDTQYF. The CDR3 region has the DNA TGTGCCAGCAGTGAGCGGGGGAGGGTTAGCACAGATACGCAGTATTTT.

The chain combines TRBV6-2 or TRBV6-3 with TRBJ2-3; 8 bases match TRBD2. The germline V gene encodes CDR1 MNHEY and CDR2 SVGEGT. The length of the CDR3 is 17 residues. V lost 5 bases to trimming and J lost 3 bases; unmatched junction nucleotides: 13. CDR3 bases: TGTGCCAGCAGTCCGTATTTAACCGGGGGGGCGACAGATACGCAGTATTTT. As protein: CASSPYLTGGATDTQYF.

This clonotype was detected ten times or more. This sequence joins TRBV6-5 and TRBJ2-7; 8 bases map to TRBD1. The CDR3 consists of 14 residues. Trimming cost V 5 bases and J 3 bases; bases outside gene matches: 6. Germline CDR1 is MNHEY and CDR2 is SVGAGI. Here the CDR3 DNA reads TGTGCCAGCAGTCGCGCGGGACAGGTCTACGAGCAGTACTTC. Protein product: CASSRAGQVYEQYF.

This clonotype was counted a single time. In DNA form, the CDR3 reads TGTGCCAGTAGTATTGGACGACTAGGGCAAGAGACCCAGTACTTC. Translating gives CASSIGRLGQETQYF. The chain has TRBV19 and TRBJ2-5; D is possibly TRBD2 (6 bases). V lost 3 bases, J lost 2 bases, and 13 bases lay in between. The CDR3 covers 15 residues. Germline V gene data show CDR1 as LNHDA and CDR2 as SQIVND (reference sequence).

A word on this clonotype: The final CDR3 position lacks the conserved phenylalanine or tryptophan, pointing to a likely read error. This chain links TRBV10-3 with TRBJ1-6; the match to TRBD1 covers 10 bases. The CDR3 has 15 amino acids. The germline CDR1 and CDR2 sequences are ENHRY and SYGVKD. The J segment lost 5 bases and the V segment lost 7 bases, leaving 5 bases of the junction unmatched. CDR3 DNA sequence: TGTGCCATCACGGAAGACAGGGGGCATAATTCACCCCTCCACGTT. It codes for CAITEDRGHNSPLHV.

In this sample, this clonotype turned up many times. CDR3 amino acids: CASSSRTDANTGELFF. CDR3 nucleotides: TGTGCCAGCAGTTCCCGGACGGACGCGAACACCGGGGAGCTGTTTTTT. The gene calls are TRBV12-3 or TRBV12-4 and TRBJ2-2; D gene unclear. V lost 4 bases to trimming and J lost 0 bases, with 12 bases between them. The CDR3 has 16 residues.

In its sample, this clonotype was seen once. The chain joins TRBV11-2 to TRBJ2-3, with 8 bases identical to TRBD2. The germline V gene encodes CDR1 SGHAT and CDR2 FQNNGV. Trimming cost V 0 bases and J 6 bases; bases outside gene matches: 5. This CDR3 is 15 amino acids long. CDR3 amino acids: CASSLDRGGGDTQYF. As DNA, the CDR3 is TGTGCCAGCAGCTTAGATCGGGGGGGTGGGGATACGCAGTATTTT.

The rearrangement links TRBV20-1 to TRBJ1-2; 9 bases are shared with TRBD1. Per the germline V gene, CDR1 is DFQATT and CDR2 is SNEGSKA (reference sequence). This CDR3 has 17 residues. V shed 3 bases, J shed 4 bases, and the junction held 15 bases outside the gene matches. This CDR3 is CSARTRDRVLSVYGYTF. The CDR3, as DNA: TGCAGTGCTAGGACCCGGGACAGGGTCCTCTCCGTCTATGGCTACACCTTC.

In DNA form, the CDR3 reads TGTGCCAGCTCACCACCGATGGCAGGGGCCCCCTACGAGCAGTACTTC. Protein product: CASSPPMAGAPYEQYF. This chain uses TRBV18 with TRBJ2-7; a weak D match, TRBD1 (6 bases). Germline assignment: CDR1 KGHSH and CDR2 LQKENI. The length of the CDR3 is 16 residues. The V and J ends lost 0 bases and 2 bases respectively, with 14 bases between them.

V is TRBV20-1 and J is TRBJ2-7; a possible D gene is TRBD1 (5 bases). This CDR3 has 15 amino acids. Trimming cost V 3 bases and J 6 bases, with 21 bases left between them. In germline, CDR1 is DFQATT, CDR2 SNEGSKA (reference sequence). As DNA, the CDR3 is TGCAGTGCTAGCCAATTAGACGACAGTCTGCCCGAGCAGTACTTC. Protein sequence: CSASQLDDSLPEQYF.

The rearrangement links TRBV9 to TRBJ1-5; D is uncertain. Germline V lookup: CDR1 SGDLS, CDR2 YYNGEE. This CDR3 comprises 13 residues. With 2 bases removed from V and 3 bases from J, the gap between germline ends came to 6 bases. This CDR3 reads CASSVDVNQPQHF. Here the CDR3 DNA reads TGTGCCAGCAGCGTGGACGTCAATCAGCCCCAGCATTTT. The full variable domain, completed using reference TRBV9 and TRBJ1-5, is DSGVTQTPKHLITATGQRVTLRCSPRSGDLSVYWYQQSLDQGLQFLIQYYNGEERAKGNILERFSAQQFPDLHSELNLSSLELGDSALYFCASSVDVNQPQHFGDGTRLSIL.

The chain combines TRBV7-9 with TRBJ1-2; possible D gene TRBD1, 5 bases. Trimming shortened V by 5 bases and J by 13 bases, and 17 bases separated the two germline ends. CDR3 size: 12 residues. Germline CDR1 SEHNR, CDR2 FQNEAQ (reference sequence). This CDR3 reads CASSLSCGGFTF. In DNA form, the CDR3 reads TGTGCCAGCAGCCTTTCTTGCGGGGGATTCACCTTC.

The sample holds many counts of this clonotype. The chain uses TRBV20-1 and TRBJ2-4; 8 bases match TRBD1. Germline V CDR1 and CDR2: DFQATT, SNEGSKA (reference sequence). The CDR3 has 13 amino acids. The trim removed 6 bases at V and 6 bases at J, leaving 7 bases unmatched. The CDR3 DNA is TGCAGTGCCGATGGACAGGGCCTAAACATTCAGTACTTC. Amino acid sequence: CSADGQGLNIQYF.

This clonotype was counted ten times or more. This rearrangement joins TRBV5-1 to TRBJ1-6, with TRBD1 matching 7 bases. The CDR3 is made up of 14 amino acids. J lost 6 bases, V lost 5 bases, and 5 bases had no gene match. Germline CDR1 SGHRS, CDR2 YFSETQ. The CDR3 region is CASRTGQLNSPLHF. CDR3 sequence (DNA): TGCGCCAGCAGAACGGGACAGCTTAATTCACCCCTCCACTTT.

The sample holds many counts of this clonotype. This chain connects TRBV7-6 to TRBJ2-7; tentatively, D is TRBD1 or TRBD2 (6 bases each). V lost 6 bases, J lost 1 base, and 13 bases lay in between. Germline-derived CDR1 and CDR2 are SGHVS and FNYEAQ. The CDR3 has 14 amino acids. The CDR3 DNA reads TGTGCCAGCAGGGAGGGACAAGGGTCCTACGAGCAGTACTTC. This gives the protein CASREGQGSYEQYF.

This clonotype was found many times. The CDR3 loop reads CSARAQPGGEKLFF. The CDR3 nucleotides read TGCAGTGCTAGGGCCCAACCAGGGGGAGAAAAACTGTTTTTT. The chain combines TRBV20-1 with TRBJ1-4; 7 nucleotides align to TRBD1. J gave up 8 bases and V 3 bases, and 9 bases lay outside the gene matches. The CDR3 runs 14 residues. CDR1 DFQATT and CDR2 SNEGSKA come from the germline V gene (reference sequence).

This clonotype was seen ten or more times. A clone one base away is much larger, so this may be a read error. The chain recombines TRBV7-8 with TRBJ2-1; 9 bases agree with TRBD1. The CDR3 runs to 14 residues. Germline CDR1 SGHVS, CDR2 FQNEAQ. V gave up 7 bases and J gave up 2 bases; unmatched junction bases: 3. The CDR3 spells CASTRQGAYNEQFF. The DNA of the CDR3 is TGTGCCAGCACCCGACAGGGGGCCTACAATGAGCAGTTCTTC. Full variable domain (missing parts from reference TRBV7-8 and TRBJ2-1): GAGVSQSPRYKVAKRGQDVALRCDPISGHVSLFWYQQALGQGPEFLTYFQNEAQLDKSGLPSDRFFAERPEGSVSTLKIQRTQQEDSAVYLCASTRQGAYNEQFFGPGTRLTVL.

There are many counts of this clonotype. The chain links TRBV5-1 to TRBJ1-1; D is unclear. CDR1 and CDR2 from the germline V gene are SGHRS and YFSETQ. Trimming cost V 0 bases and J 0 bases, with 9 bases left between them. The CDR3 length is 15 residues. The CDR3 is CASSLGEAMNTEAFF. In DNA, the CDR3 is TGCGCCAGCAGCTTGGGGGAAGCCATGAACACTGAAGCTTTCTTT.

This chain connects TRBV2 to TRBJ2-7; TRBD2 aligns across 7 bases. V shed 8 bases and J 0 bases; nucleotides not matched to a gene: 7. Germline loops: CDR1 SNHLY, CDR2 FYNNEI. The CDR3 totals 14 residues. The CDR3 sequence: CASLGRDASYEQYF. The CDR3, as DNA: TGTGCCAGCTTAGGGAGGGACGCCTCCTACGAGCAGTACTTC.

This sequence joins TRBV2 and TRBJ1-1; 10 nucleotides agree with TRBD1. CDR1 is SNHLY and CDR2 is FYNNEI in the germline V gene. The V segment lost 8 bases and the J segment 1 base; nucleotides outside the gene matches: 4. The CDR3 spans 14 residues. CDR3 region: CASRRDRGNTEAFF. The CDR3 DNA reads TGTGCCAGCCGACGGGACAGGGGGAACACTGAAGCTTTCTTT.

V usage is TRBV6-1 and J usage is TRBJ1-1, with 10 bases aligning to TRBD1. The junction had 13 bases not matched to a gene; V was cut back by 5 bases and J by 7 bases. CDR3 length equals 16 residues. Germline CDR1 is MNHNS and CDR2 is SASEGT. Here the CDR3 reads CASSPGQGLPVDEAFF. The CDR3 region has the DNA TGTGCCAGCAGTCCGGGACAGGGGCTACCGGTCGATGAAGCTTTCTTT.

In its sample, this clonotype was seen many times. The chain combines TRBV28 with TRBJ1-6, with TRBD1 as a possible D gene (5 bases). Germline values: CDR1 MDHEN, CDR2 SYDVKM. CDR3 length equals 15 residues. Trimming pared 5 bases from V and 7 bases from J, leaving 15 bases between. The CDR3 loop reads CASSDTGQGNSPLHF. CDR3 DNA: TGTGCCAGCAGTGATACAGGACAAGGAAATTCACCCCTCCACTTT.

This rearrangement joins TRBV28 to TRBJ2-1; 8 bases agree with TRBD1. Trimming took 7 bases from V and 9 from J; bases not matched to a gene: 5. This CDR3 is built from 12 residues. Germline CDR1 reads MDHEN; CDR2 reads SYDVKM. The CDR3 here is CASTPGGGEQFF. The CDR3 DNA follows: TGTGCCAGCACCCCAGGGGGCGGTGAGCAGTTCTTC.

In its sample, this clonotype was seen many times. The gene calls are TRBV29-1 and TRBJ2-1; D may correspond to TRBD1 or TRBD2 (5 bases each). V shed 2 bases and J shed 8 bases, with 22 bases lying between them. Per the germline V gene, CDR1 is SQVTM and CDR2 is ANQGSEA. The CDR3 totals 16 residues. The CDR3 sequence is CSVELQGGSPSDEQFF. The DNA for the CDR3 is TGCAGCGTTGAATTGCAGGGCGGGTCGCCGTCTGATGAGCAGTTCTTC.

This clonotype was counted many times. This chain connects TRBV14 to TRBJ1-1; D gene unclear. Trimming cost V 4 bases and J 0 bases, with 12 bases left between them. The CDR3 has 15 amino acids. CDR1 and CDR2 (germline): SGHDN, FVKESK. CDR3 in DNA: TGTGCCAGCAGCCGCGCGGTATCGCTGAACACTGAAGCTTTCTTT. The encoded protein is CASSRAVSLNTEAFF.

This clonotype was counted between two and nine times. The chain combines TRBV7-2 with TRBJ2-1; D not resolved. CDR3 length equals 13 residues. Trimming pared 1 base from V and 5 bases from J, leaving 6 bases between. CDR1 is SGHTA, CDR2 FQGNSA, per germline. Written as DNA, the CDR3 is TGTGCCAGCAGCTTAGGGCAGAACAATGAGCAGTTCTTC. It is translated as CASSLGQNNEQFF.

With regard to this clonotype: This may be a read error, as it is one base from a much larger clone. The rearrangement links TRBV11-2 to TRBJ2-3; perhaps TRBD2 as D (6 bases). The CDR3 is 15 residues long. Germline assignment: CDR1 SGHAT and CDR2 FQNNGV. V lost 1 base to trimming and J lost 5 bases, with 13 bases between them. The CDR3 region has the DNA TGTGCCAGCAGCTTAGGACGGGGGTATATAGATACGCAGTATTTT. Protein sequence: CASSLGRGYIDTQYF. The whole variable domain, remainder taken from reference TRBV11-2 and TRBJ2-3, is EAGVAQSPRYKIIEKRQSVAFWCNPISGHATLYWYQQILGQGPKLLIQFQNNGVVDDSQLPKDRFSAERLKGVDSTLKIQPAKLEDSAVYLCASSLGRGYIDTQYFGPGTRLTVL.